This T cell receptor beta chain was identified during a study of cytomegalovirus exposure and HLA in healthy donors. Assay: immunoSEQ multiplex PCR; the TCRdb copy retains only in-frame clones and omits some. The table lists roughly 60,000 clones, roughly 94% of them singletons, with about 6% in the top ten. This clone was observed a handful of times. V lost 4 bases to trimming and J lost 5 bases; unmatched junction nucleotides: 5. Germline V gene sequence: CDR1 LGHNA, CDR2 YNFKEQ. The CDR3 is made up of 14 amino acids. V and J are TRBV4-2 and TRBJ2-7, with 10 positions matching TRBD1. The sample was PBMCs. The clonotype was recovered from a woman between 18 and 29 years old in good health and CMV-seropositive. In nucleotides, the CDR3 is TGTGCCAGCAGCCCGACAGGGGGCTTTGACGAGCAGTACTTC. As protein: CASSPTGGFDEQYF.